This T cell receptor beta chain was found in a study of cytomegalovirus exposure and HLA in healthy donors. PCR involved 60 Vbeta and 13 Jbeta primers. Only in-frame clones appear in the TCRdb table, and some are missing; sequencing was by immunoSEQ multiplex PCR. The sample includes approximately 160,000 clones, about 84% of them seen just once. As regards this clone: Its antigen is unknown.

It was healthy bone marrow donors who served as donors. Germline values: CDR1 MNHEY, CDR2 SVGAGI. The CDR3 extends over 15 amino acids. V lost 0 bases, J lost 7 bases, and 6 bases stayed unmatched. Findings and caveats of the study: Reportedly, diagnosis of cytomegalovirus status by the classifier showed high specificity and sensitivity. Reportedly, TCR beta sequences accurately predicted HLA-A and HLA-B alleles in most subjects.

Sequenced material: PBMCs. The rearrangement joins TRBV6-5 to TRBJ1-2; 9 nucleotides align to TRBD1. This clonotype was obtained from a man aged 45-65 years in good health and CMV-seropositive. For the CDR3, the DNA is TGTGCCAGCAGTTACTCTGGGACAGGGTGGGGTGGCTACACCTTC. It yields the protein CASSYSGTGWGGYTF.